This entry concerns a single T cell receptor beta chain. Germline assignment: CDR1 SEHNR and CDR2 FQNEAQ (reference sequence). The CDR3 covers 15 residues. V lost 2 bases to trimming and J lost 5 bases, with 15 bases between them. This entry is derived from a study of blood T cell repertoires in COVID-19. Overall study: Italy, Spain and the United States were the sources of the convalescent and acute COVID-19 samples. In each case, the material was cDNA or gDNA derived from T cells, B-cell-depleted T cells, or PBMCs.

How the authors handled the data: Estimates of nucleated cell counts were drawn from the amplification of reference gene primers. The table came from immunoSEQ multiplex PCR; TCRdb's copy has only in-frame clones and leaves some out. V and J calls and clone size follow that table, whereas D and trimming were derived from the DNA. The data hold roughly 160,000 clones, with over 80% observed a single time. The TCR sequence derives from an older woman with acute or convalescent COVID-19. Sequences were obtained from peripheral blood. This chain uses TRBV7-9 with TRBJ1-1; D is undetermined. CDR3 bases: TGTGCCAGCAGCTTACCTGAGGGCGGGTATACTGAAGCTTTCTTT. The encoded protein is CASSLPEGGYTEAFF.